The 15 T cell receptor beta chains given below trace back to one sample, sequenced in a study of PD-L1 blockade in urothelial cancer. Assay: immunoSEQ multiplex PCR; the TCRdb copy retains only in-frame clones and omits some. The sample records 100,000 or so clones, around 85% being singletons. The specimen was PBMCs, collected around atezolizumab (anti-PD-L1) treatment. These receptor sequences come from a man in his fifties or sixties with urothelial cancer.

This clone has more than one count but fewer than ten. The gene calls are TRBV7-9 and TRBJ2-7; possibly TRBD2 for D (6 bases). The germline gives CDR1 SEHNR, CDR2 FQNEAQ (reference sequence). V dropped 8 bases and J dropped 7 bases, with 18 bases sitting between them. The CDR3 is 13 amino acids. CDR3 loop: CASGSAGNSEQYF. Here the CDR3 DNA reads TGTGCCAGCGGGTCGGCGGGGAATTCTGAGCAGTACTTC.

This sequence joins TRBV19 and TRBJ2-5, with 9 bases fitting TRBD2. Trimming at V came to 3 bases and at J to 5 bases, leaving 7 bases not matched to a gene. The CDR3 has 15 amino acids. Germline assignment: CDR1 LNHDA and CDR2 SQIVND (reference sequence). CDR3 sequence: CASSIRTSVAETQYF. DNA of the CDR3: TGTGCCAGTAGTATCCGGACTAGCGTTGCGGAGACCCAGTACTTC.

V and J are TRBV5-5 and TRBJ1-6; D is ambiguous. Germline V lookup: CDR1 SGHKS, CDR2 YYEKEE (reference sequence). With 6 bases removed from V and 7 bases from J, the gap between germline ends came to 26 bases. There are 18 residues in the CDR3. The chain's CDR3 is CASTPPNNFPGSNSPLHF. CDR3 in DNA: TGTGCCAGCACCCCCCCGAACAATTTTCCCGGTAGCAATTCACCCCTCCACTTT.

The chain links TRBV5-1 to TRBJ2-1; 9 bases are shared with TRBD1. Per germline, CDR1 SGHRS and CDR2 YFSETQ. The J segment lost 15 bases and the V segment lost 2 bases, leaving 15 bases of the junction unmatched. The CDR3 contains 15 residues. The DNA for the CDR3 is TGCGCCAGCAGCTTAGATACAGGGGGCCCGGGGTTACCGTTCTTC. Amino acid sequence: CASSLDTGGPGLPFF.

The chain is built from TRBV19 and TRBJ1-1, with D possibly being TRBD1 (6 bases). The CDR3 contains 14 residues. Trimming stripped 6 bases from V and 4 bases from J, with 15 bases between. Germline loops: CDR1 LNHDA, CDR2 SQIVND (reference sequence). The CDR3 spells CASRTGTPLTEAFF. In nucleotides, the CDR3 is TGTGCCAGTAGGACCGGGACACCACTCACTGAAGCTTTCTTT.

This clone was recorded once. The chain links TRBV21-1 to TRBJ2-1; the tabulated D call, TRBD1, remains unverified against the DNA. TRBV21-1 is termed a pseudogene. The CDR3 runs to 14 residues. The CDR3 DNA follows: TGTGCCAGCAGCAAAGTCCATCACTACAATGAGCAGTTCTTC. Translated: CASSKVHHYNEQFF.

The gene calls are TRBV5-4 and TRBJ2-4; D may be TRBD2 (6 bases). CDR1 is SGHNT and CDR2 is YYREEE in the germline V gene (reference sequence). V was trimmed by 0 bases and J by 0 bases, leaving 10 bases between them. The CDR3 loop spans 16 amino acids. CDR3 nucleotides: TGTGCCAGCAGCTTGGGTGGGAGGCTAGCCAAAAACATTCAGTACTTC. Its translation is CASSLGGRLAKNIQYF.

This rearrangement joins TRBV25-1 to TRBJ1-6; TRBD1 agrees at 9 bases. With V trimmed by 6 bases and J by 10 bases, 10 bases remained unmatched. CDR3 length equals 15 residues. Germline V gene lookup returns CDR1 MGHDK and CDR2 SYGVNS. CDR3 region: CASRPGQGVFSPLHF. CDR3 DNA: TGTGCCAGCAGGCCGGGACAGGGAGTTTTCTCACCCCTCCACTTT.

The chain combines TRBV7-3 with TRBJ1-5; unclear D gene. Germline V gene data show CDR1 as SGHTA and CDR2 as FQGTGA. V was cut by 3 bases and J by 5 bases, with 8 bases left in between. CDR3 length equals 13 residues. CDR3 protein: CASSLAPDQPQHF. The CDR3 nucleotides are TGTGCCAGCAGCTTGGCCCCCGATCAGCCCCAGCATTTT.

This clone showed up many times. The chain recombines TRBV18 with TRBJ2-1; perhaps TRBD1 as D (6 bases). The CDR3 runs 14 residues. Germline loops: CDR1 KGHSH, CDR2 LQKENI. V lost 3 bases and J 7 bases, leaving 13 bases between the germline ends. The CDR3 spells CASSPRDIQNEQFF. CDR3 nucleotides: TGTGCCAGCTCACCTAGGGACATCCAAAATGAGCAGTTCTTC.

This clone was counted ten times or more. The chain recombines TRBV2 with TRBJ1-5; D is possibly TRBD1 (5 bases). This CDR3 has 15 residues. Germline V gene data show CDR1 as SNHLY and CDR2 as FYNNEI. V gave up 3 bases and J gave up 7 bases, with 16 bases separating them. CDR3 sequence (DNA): TGTGCCAGCAGTGATCTTCAGGGAAAGGGACAGCCCCAGCATTTT. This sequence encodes CASSDLQGKGQPQHF.

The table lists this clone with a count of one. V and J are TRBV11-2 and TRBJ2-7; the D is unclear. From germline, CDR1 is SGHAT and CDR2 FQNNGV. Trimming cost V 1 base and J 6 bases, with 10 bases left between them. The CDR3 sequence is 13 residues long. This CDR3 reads CASSLVVPIEQYF. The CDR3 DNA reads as TGTGCCAGCAGCTTAGTTGTCCCCATCGAGCAGTACTTC.

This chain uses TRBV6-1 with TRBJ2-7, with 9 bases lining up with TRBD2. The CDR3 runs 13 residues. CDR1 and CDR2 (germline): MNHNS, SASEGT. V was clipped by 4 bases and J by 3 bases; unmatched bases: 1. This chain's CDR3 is CASSVSGSYEQYF. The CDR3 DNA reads TGTGCCAGCAGTGTTAGCGGGAGCTACGAGCAGTACTTC.

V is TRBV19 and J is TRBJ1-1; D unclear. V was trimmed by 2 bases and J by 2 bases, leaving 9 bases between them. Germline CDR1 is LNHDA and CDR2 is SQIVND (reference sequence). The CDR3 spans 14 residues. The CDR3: CASSIRGRNTEAFF. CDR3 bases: TGTGCCAGTAGTATACGCGGAAGAAACACTGAAGCTTTCTTT. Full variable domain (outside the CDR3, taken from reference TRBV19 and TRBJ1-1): DGGITQSPKYLFRKEGQNVTLSCEQNLNHDAMYWYRQDPGQGLRLIYYSQIVNDFQKGDIAEGYSVSREKKESFPLTVTSAQKNPTAFYLCASSIRGRNTEAFFGQGTRLTVV.

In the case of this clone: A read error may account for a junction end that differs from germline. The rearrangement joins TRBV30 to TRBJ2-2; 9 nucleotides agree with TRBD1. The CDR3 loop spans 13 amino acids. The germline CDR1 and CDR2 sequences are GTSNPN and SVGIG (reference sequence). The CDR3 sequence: CTWGQGNTGELFF. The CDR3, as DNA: TGTACCTGGGGACAGGGGAACACCGGGGAGCTGTTTTTT. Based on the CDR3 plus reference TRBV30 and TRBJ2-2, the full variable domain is SQTIHQWPATLVQPVGSPLSLECTVEGTSNPNLYWYRQAAGRGLQLLFYSVGIGQISSEVPQNLSASRPQDRQFILSSKKLLLSDSGFYLCTWGQGNTGELFFGEGSRLTVL.